The 9 T cell receptor beta chains below come from one sample, sequenced in a study of shared clonotypes between healthy human individuals. The repertoire was sequenced with immunoSEQ multiplex PCR; TCRdb's copy has only in-frame clones and lacks some. The data hold about 600,000 clones, with around 97% observed a single time. Sequencing was performed on naive CD4+ T cells sorted from blood. As to subset: CD45RA+ positively selected. These receptors all stem from a woman in her twenties or thirties in good health.

The CDR3 coding sequence is TGCGCCAGCAGCGAGATGCCGGGACAGAACAATCAGCCCCAGCATTTT. It encodes CASSEMPGQNNQPQHF. The rearrangement links TRBV5-1 to TRBJ1-5; 7 bases are shared with TRBD1. Germline V gene data show CDR1 as SGHRS and CDR2 as YFSETQ. The CDR3 length is 16 residues. The trim removed 4 bases at V and 3 bases at J, leaving 10 bases unmatched.

V gene TRBV6-1 combines with J gene TRBJ2-1; 8 bases are shared with TRBD2. Germline V gives CDR1 MNHNS, CDR2 SASEGT. V was pared by 8 bases and J by 4 bases, with 7 bases of the junction left unmatched. There are 14 residues in the CDR3. This CDR3 reads CASGRGVPYNEQFF. The CDR3 region has the DNA TGTGCCAGCGGGCGGGGGGTACCTTACAATGAGCAGTTCTTC.

The V gene is TRBV28, the J gene TRBJ2-7; no clear D. CDR1 is MDHEN and CDR2 is SYDVKM in the germline V gene. V lost 3 bases and J 6 bases, leaving 9 bases between the germline ends. This CDR3 is 12 amino acids long. The CDR3 protein is CASSLEIREQYF. CDR3 nucleotides: TGTGCCAGCAGTTTGGAGATTCGCGAGCAGTACTTC.

The chain has TRBV20-1 and TRBJ2-5; no clear D. The CDR3 loop spans 10 amino acids. Trimming cost V 3 bases and J 13 bases, with 12 bases left between them. CDR1 and CDR2 (germline): DFQATT, SNEGSKA (reference sequence). The CDR3 loop is CSASLPALYF. CDR3 nucleotide sequence: TGCAGTGCTAGCCTACCCGCCCTGTACTTC.

J is TRBJ2-7 and V is TRBV5-4; D is ambiguous. Germline V gives CDR1 SGHNT, CDR2 YYREEE (reference sequence). Trimming removed 0 bases from V and 0 bases from J, with 13 bases in between. The CDR3 consists of 16 residues. CDR3 protein: CASSLGLAGSSYEQYF. The CDR3 DNA reads TGTGCCAGCAGCTTGGGATTGGCTGGAAGCTCCTACGAGCAGTACTTC.

The chain uses TRBV7-9 and TRBJ2-5; 14 bases are shared with TRBD2. After removal of 0 bases from V and 5 bases from J, the junction contained 5 bases not matched to a gene. The germline V gene encodes CDR1 SEHNR and CDR2 FQNEAQ (reference sequence). The length of the CDR3 is 17 residues. Here the CDR3 reads CASSLAGTSGRGETQYF. The CDR3 coding sequence is TGTGCCAGCAGCTTAGCGGGGACTAGCGGGAGAGGGGAGACCCAGTACTTC.

The J gene is TRBJ1-1, the V gene TRBV6-6; D not resolved. Germline values: CDR1 MNHNY, CDR2 SVGAGI (reference sequence). With 8 bases removed from V and 0 bases from J, the gap between germline ends came to 10 bases. This CDR3 comprises 13 residues. The CDR3 region has the DNA TGTGCCAGCCAAGTGGGGATGAACACTGAAGCTTTCTTT. As protein: CASQVGMNTEAFF.

V and J are TRBV5-4 and TRBJ2-3; 11 bases map to TRBD2. This CDR3 contains 15 residues. The ends lost 7 bases at V and 7 bases at J; junction bases unmatched: 11. Germline V gives CDR1 SGHNT, CDR2 YYREEE (reference sequence). The CDR3 DNA reads as TGTGCCAGCGGAAATGGACTAGCGGGTCTTTATACGCAGTATTTT. It yields the protein CASGNGLAGLYTQYF.

The V call is TRBV5-1, the J call TRBJ2-2, with D tentatively TRBD1 or TRBD2 (5 bases each). The CDR3 has 17 residues. Deletions cut 1 base from V and 2 bases from J, with 15 bases between. Germline CDR1 is SGHRS and CDR2 is YFSETQ. The CDR3 reads CASSLTSGTENTGELFF. The CDR3 DNA sequence: TGCGCCAGCAGCTTGACCTCCGGGACCGAAAACACCGGGGAGCTGTTTTTT.